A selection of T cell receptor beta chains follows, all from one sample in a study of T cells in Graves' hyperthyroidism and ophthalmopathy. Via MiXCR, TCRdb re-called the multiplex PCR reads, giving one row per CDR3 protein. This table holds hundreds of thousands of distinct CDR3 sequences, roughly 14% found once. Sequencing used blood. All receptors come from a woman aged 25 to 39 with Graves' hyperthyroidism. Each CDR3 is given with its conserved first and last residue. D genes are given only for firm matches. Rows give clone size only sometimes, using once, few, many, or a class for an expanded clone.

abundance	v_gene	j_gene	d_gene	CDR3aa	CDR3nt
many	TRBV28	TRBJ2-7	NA	CASSGGGEQYF	TGTGCCAGCTCAGGGGGAGGCGAGCAGTACTTC
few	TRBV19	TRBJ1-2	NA	CASSQRGANYGYTF	TGTGCCAGTAGCCAACGGGGGGCAAACTATGGCTACACCTTC
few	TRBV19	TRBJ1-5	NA	CASTYRDGLNQPQHF	TGTGCCAGTACCTACCGGGACGGACTAAATCAGCCCCAGCATTTT
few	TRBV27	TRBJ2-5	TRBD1	CASRPPGGRETQYF	TGTGCCAGCCGACCCCCAGGGGGCCGGGAGACCCAGTACTTC
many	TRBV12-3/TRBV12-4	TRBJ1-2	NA	CASSTDSSHYGYTF	TGTGCCAGCAGTACGGACAGTTCCCACTATGGCTACACCTTC
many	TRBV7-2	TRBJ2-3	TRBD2	CASSLAGSGRAWTDTQYF	TGTGCCAGCAGCTTAGCGGGGAGCGGGAGGGCTTGGACAGATACGCAGTATTTT
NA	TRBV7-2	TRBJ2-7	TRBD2	CASTPHAGGSYEQYF	TGTGCCAGCACCCCCCACGCGGGAGGCTCCTACGAGCAGTACTTC
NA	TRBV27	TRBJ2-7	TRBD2	CASSKRDRTYEQYF	TGTGCCAGCAGCAAGCGGGACCGCACCTACGAGCAGTACTTC
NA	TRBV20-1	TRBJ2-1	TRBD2	CSATLGLAGGGYNEQFF	TGCAGTGCAACGCTAGGACTAGCGGGAGGGGGGTACAATGAGCAGTTCTTC
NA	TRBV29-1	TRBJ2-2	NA	CSVCWGAYTGELFF	TGCAGCGTTTGCTGGGGGGCCTACACCGGGGAGCTGTTTTTT
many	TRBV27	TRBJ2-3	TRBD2	CASSYTLAGGDTQYF	TGTGCCAGCAGTTATACGCTAGCGGGAGGAGATACGCAGTATTTT
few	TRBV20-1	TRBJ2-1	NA	CSARVRLYNEQFF	TGCAGTGCTAGAGTCCGGCTTTACAATGAGCAGTTCTTC
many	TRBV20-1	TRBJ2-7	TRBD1	CSASRQGGPYEQYF	TGCAGTGCTAGTCGACAGGGGGGTCCCTACGAGCAGTACTTC
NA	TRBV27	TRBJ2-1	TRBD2	CASSPAPALAGRGEQFF	TGTGCCAGCAGTCCGGCCCCGGCCCTAGCGGGGAGGGGTGAGCAGTTCTTC
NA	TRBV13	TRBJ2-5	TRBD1	CGSSTSQRGTGNNQYF	TGTGGCAGCAGCACGAGCCAGAGGGGGACAGGGAATAACCAGTACTTC
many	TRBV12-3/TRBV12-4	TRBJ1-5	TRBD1	CASSSGTGVKPQHF	TGTGCCAGCAGTTCCGGGACAGGGGTGAAGCCCCAGCATTTT
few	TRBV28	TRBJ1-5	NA	CASSLDGLGPPQHF	TGTGCCAGCAGTCTAGACGGGCTCGGTCCGCCCCAGCATTTT
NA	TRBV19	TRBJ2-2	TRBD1	CATRQGGTGELFF	TGTGCCACCAGACAGGGTGGGACCGGGGAGCTGTTTTTT
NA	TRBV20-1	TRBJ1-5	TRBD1	CSARAGTGGSNQPQHF	TGCAGTGCCCGGGCGGGGACAGGGGGCAGCAATCAGCCCCAGCATTTT
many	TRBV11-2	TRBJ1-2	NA	CASSSRPRPGLYGYTF	TGTGCCAGCAGCTCACGCCCCCGTCCGGGGCTCTATGGCTACACCTTC
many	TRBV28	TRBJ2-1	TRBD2	CASSMTSGMNEQFF	TGTGCCAGCAGTATGACTAGCGGGATGAATGAGCAGTTCTTC
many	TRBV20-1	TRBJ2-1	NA	CGHALSSYNEQFF	TGCGGACACGCTTTAAGCTCCTACAATGAGCAGTTCTTC
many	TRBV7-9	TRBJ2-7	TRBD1	CASRETGHSYEQYF	TGTGCCAGCAGGGAGACAGGGCACTCCTACGAGCAGTACTTC
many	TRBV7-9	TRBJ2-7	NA	CASERGRGNEQYF	TGTGCCAGCGAGAGGGGCCGGGGTAACGAGCAGTACTTC
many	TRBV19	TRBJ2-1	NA	CASSIRGGFNEQFF	TGTGCCAGTAGTATCAGAGGGGGGTTTAATGAGCAGTTCTTC
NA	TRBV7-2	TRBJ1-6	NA	CASRPISRTEDSPLHF	TGTGCCAGCAGACCCATTTCCAGGACAGAAGATTCACCCCTCCACTTT
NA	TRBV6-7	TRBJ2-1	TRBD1	CANRDRGSNEQFF	TGTGCCAACCGGGACAGGGGATCAAATGAGCAGTTCTTC
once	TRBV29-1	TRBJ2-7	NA	CSVERAYEQCF	TGCAGCGTTGAAAGGGCCTACGAGCAGTGCTTC
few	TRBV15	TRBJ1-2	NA	CATSHRIYGYTF	TGTGCCACCAGCCACCGGATCTATGGCTACACCTTC
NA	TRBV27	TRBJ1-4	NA	CASTPTEWAGSEKLFF	TGTGCCAGCACCCCCACCGAGTGGGCAGGCTCTGAAAAACTGTTTTTT
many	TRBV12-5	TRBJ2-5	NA	CASGLHYTETQYF	TGTGCTAGTGGTTTACACTACACAGAGACCCAGTACTTC
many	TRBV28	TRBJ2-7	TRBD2	CASRRGTPGLSEQYF	TGTGCCAGCAGGCGGGGGACGCCAGGATTGAGTGAGCAGTACTTC
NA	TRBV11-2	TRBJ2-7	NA	CASSLDGPPSSEQYF	TGTGCCAGCAGCTTGGACGGACCACCGTCGTCCGAGCAGTACTTC
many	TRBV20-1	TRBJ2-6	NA	CSVPSGANVLTF	TGCAGCGTACCTTCTGGGGCCAACGTCCTGACTTTC
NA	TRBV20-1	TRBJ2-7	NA	CSAKRDGNYEQYF	TGCAGTGCCAAACGGGACGGGAACTACGAGCAGTACTTC
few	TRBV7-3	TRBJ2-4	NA	CASSRGGRENIQYF	TGTGCCAGCTCCCGAGGGGGTCGGGAAAACATTCAGTACTTC
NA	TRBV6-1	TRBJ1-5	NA	CASSVNSPHQPQHF	TGTGCCAGCTCGGTAAATTCTCCCCATCAGCCCCAGCATTTT
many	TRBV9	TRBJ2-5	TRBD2	CASSVGLAGVGETQYF	TGTGCCAGCAGCGTAGGGCTAGCGGGAGTGGGGGAGACCCAGTACTTC
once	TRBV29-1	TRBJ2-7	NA	CSVGSMNEQYF	TGCAGCGTTGGCTCAATGAACGAGCAGTACTTC
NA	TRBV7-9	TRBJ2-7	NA	CASSLRGYGQYF	TGTGCCAGCAGCTTAAGGGGGTACGGGCAGTACTTC
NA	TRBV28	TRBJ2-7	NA	CASSPPGQISEQYF	TGTGCCAGCAGCCCCCCCGGACAGATTAGCGAGCAGTACTTC
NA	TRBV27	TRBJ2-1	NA	CASSTILAHSYNEQFF	TGTGCCAGCAGCACTATCCTAGCGCACTCCTACAATGAGCAGTTCTTC
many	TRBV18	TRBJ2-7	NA	CASSPFGGDEQYF	TGTGCCAGCTCACCGTTTGGAGGGGACGAGCAGTACTTC
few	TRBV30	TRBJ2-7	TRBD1	CAWSGQGGQYF	TGTGCCTGGAGTGGACAGGGGGGGCAGTACTTC
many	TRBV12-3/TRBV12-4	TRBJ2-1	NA	CAASLSGNEQFF	TGTGCCGCGAGTTTGTCGGGGAATGAGCAGTTCTTC
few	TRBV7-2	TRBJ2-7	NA	CASSLSSAATYEQYF	TGTGCCAGCAGCTTATCATCCGCAGCTACCTACGAGCAGTACTTC
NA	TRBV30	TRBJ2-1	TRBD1	CALRDRGFVNEQFF	TGTGCCTTGCGGGACAGGGGGTTTGTCAATGAGCAGTTCTTC
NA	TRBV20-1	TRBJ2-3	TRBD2	CSATTLAGEGDTQYF	TGCAGTGCAACAACCCTAGCGGGAGAAGGAGATACGCAGTATTTT
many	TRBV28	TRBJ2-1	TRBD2	CASRALADPYNEQFF	TGTGCCAGCAGGGCACTAGCGGACCCCTACAATGAGCAGTTCTTC
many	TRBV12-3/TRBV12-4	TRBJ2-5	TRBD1	CASSFLGRGRETQYF	TGTGCCAGCAGTTTTTTGGGCAGGGGGAGAGAGACCCAGTACTTC
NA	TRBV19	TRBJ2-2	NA	CASTPLRGASNTGELFF	TGTGCCAGTACCCCCCTAAGGGGGGCCTCGAACACCGGGGAGCTGTTTTTT
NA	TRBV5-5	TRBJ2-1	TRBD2	CASSILTTSGGNEQFF	TGTGCCAGCAGTATCTTAACAACTAGCGGGGGGAATGAGCAGTTCTTC
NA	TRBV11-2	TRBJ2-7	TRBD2	CASSLGLAVTYEQYF	TGTGCCAGCAGCTTGGGACTAGCGGTCACCTACGAGCAGTACTTC
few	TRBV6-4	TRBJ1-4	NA	CASSDSQESEKLFF	TGTGCCAGCAGTGACTCGCAGGAGTCCGAAAAACTGTTTTTT
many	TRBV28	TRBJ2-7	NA	CASVPTGVLGEQYF	TGTGCCAGCGTTCCTACGGGGGTGTTAGGCGAGCAGTACTTC
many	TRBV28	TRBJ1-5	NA	CASSWGGASNQPQHF	TGTGCCAGCAGTTGGGGGGGCGCAAGCAATCAGCCCCAGCATTTT
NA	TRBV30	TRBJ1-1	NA	CAWSVMGTEAFF	TGTGCCTGGAGTGTAATGGGGACTGAAGCTTTCTTT
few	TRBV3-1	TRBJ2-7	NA	CASSPRGGGEQYF	TGTGCCAGCAGCCCAAGGGGGGGAGGCGAGCAGTACTTC